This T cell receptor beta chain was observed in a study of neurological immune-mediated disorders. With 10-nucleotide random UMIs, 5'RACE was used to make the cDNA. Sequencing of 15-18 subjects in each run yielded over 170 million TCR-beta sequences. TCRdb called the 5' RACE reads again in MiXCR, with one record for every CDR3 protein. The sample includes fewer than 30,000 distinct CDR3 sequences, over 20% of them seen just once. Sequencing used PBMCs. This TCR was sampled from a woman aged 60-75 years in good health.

The CDR3 nucleotides read TGCAGTGCTCCTACAGGGACCGGGACTAGCACAGATACGCAGTATTTT. Translated, it gives CSAPTGTGTSTDTQYF. The V and J genes are TRBV20-1 and TRBJ2-3; possibly TRBD1 or TRBD2 for D (6 bases each). CDR3 length equals 16 residues. V was trimmed by 5 bases and J by 0 bases, leaving 18 bases between them. Germline V gene data show CDR1 as DFQATT and CDR2 as SNEGSKA (reference sequence).